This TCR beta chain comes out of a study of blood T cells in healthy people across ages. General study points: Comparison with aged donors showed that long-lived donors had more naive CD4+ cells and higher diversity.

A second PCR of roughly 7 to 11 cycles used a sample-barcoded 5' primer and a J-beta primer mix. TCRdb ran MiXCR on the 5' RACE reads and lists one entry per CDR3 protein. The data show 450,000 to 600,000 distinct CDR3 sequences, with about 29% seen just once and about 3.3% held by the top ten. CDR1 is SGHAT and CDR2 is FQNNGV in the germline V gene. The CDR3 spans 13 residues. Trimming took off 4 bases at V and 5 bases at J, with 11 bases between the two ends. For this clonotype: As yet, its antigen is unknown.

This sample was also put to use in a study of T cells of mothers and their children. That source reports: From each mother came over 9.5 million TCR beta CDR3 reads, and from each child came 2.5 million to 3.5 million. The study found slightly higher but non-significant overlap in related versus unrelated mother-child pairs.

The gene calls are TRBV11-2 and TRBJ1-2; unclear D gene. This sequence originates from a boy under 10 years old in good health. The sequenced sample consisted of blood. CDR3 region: CASSSTEIYGYTF. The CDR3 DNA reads TGTGCCAGCAGCTCAACAGAGATTTATGGCTACACCTTC.